This T cell receptor (beta chain) was profiled in a study of somatic mutations in cytotoxic T cells in rheumatoid arthritis. Turning to the study itself: Nearly 100% purity was obtained when some V beta antibody-stained T-cell populations were flow-sorted; these included V beta1+ cells sequenced for TCRB. The study, taken as a whole, reports: Over 20% of CD8+ cells belonged to the largest CD8+ clone in about an eighth of the 65 patients.

The table came from immunoSEQ multiplex PCR; TCRdb's copy has only in-frame clones and leaves some out. In the table there are 9,500 to 11,000 clones, roughly four fifths of which are singletons. A single count supports this clone. Antigen specificity is unknown. Between the trimmed V and J ends, which lost 3 bases and 4 bases, there was a span of 13 bases. The CDR3 spans 14 residues. Per the germline V gene, CDR1 is SGHNT and CDR2 is YYREEE (reference sequence). Material: CD8+ T cells sorted from blood. This TCR was sampled from an older woman with rheumatoid arthritis. The chain is built from TRBV5-4 and TRBJ1-1; D is possibly TRBD1 (6 bases). The CDR3 DNA follows: TGTGCCAGCAGCTCCCCGACAGGCCTCACTGAAGCTTTCTTT. Protein sequence: CASSSPTGLTEAFF.